The clone carrying this T cell receptor (beta chain) was observed many times. No antigen is known for it. These data belong to a study of T cells after posttransplantation cyclophosphamide. Germline assignment: CDR1 SEHNR and CDR2 FQNEAQ (reference sequence). The CDR3 totals 15 residues. With V trimmed by 3 bases and J by 4 bases, 1 base remained unmatched. Libraries were prepared by immunoSEQ multiplex PCR; TCRdb keeps only in-frame clonotypes and omits some of them. The sample holds over 35,000 clones, and no clone turns up only once. The study's findings and limits: Skin or GI-infiltrating T cells shared few TRB sequences with blood. Recipient CMV seropositivity and CMV reactivation strongly tracked TRB clonality.

The receptor was isolated from a middle-aged man in good health, CMV-negative, and a related stem cell transplant donor. Sequencing input: PBMCs. This sequence joins TRBV7-9 and TRBJ2-1; 12 bases agree with TRBD2. CDR3 sequence (DNA): TGTGCCAGCAGCTTGGGACTAGCGGGTTACAATGAGCAGTTCTTC. It codes for CASSLGLAGYNEQFF.